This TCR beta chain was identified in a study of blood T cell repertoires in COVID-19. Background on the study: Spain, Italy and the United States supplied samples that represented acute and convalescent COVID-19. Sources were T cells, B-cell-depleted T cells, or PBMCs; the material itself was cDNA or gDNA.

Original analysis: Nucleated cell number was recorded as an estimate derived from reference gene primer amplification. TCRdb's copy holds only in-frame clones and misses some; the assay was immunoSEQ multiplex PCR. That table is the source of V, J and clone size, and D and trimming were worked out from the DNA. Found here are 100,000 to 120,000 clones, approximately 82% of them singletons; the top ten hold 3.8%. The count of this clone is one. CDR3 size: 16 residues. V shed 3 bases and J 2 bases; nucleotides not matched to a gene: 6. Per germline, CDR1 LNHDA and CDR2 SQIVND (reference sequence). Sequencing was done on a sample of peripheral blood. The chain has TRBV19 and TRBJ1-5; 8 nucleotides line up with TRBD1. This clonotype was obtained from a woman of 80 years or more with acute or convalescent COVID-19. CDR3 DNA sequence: TGTGCCAGTAGTATCCCAGGGGGCTGGGGCAATCAGCCCCAGCATTTT. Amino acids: CASSIPGGWGNQPQHF.